A single sample is the source of the 25 T cell receptor beta chains below, sequenced in a study of cytomegalovirus exposure and HLA in healthy donors. The PCR contained 60 Vbeta and 13 Jbeta primers. This table comes from immunoSEQ multiplex PCR, and its TCRdb copy is limited to in-frame clones, with some not included. Its listing shows 150,000 to 250,000 clones. The sequencing sample was made of PBMCs. These receptors were obtained from a boy aged 5 to 17 in good health and CMV-seronegative.

This chain uses TRBV19 with TRBJ2-3; 7 bases fit TRBD2. This CDR3 region has 16 residues. Germline CDR1 LNHDA, CDR2 SQIVND (reference sequence). The V segment lost 3 bases and the J segment 5 bases; nucleotides outside the gene matches: 11. The CDR3 DNA reads TGTGCCAGTAGTATTCGCTCTAGCGGAAAACAAGATACGCAGTATTTT. Translation gives CASSIRSSGKQDTQYF.

The gene calls are TRBV5-6 and TRBJ2-1, with 8 positions matching TRBD2. Per the germline V gene, CDR1 is SGHDT and CDR2 is YYEEEE. The ends lost 3 bases at V and 8 bases at J; junction bases unmatched: 16. This CDR3 spans 17 amino acids. The CDR3 DNA is TGTGCCAGCAGCTCCCTAGGGAGCGGGGGTTTCGGGGATGAGCAGTTCTTC. It encodes CASSSLGSGGFGDEQFF.

The chain is built from TRBV5-1 and TRBJ1-6; perhaps TRBD1 as D (6 bases). V lost 4 bases to trimming and J lost 7 bases, with 15 bases between them. This CDR3 contains 15 residues. The germline gives CDR1 SGHRS, CDR2 YFSETQ. The CDR3 DNA follows: TGCGCCAGCAGCCACGTACAGGGATTGAATTCACCCCTCCACTTT. It translates to CASSHVQGLNSPLHF.

DNA of the CDR3: TGTGCCAGCAGCTTAGTAGCGGGGGAGTCCTACGAGCAGTACTTC. Translating it yields CASSLVAGESYEQYF. J is TRBJ2-7 and V is TRBV11-1; 9 positions match TRBD2. V trimming: 1 base; J trimming: 1 base; junction bases outside the gene matches: 2. Germline V gene sequence: CDR1 SGHAT, CDR2 FQDESV (reference sequence). This CDR3 is 15 amino acids long.

V and J are TRBV5-8 and TRBJ1-1, with D possibly being TRBD1 (6 bases). CDR1 and CDR2 (germline): SGHTS, YDEGEE. The CDR3 is 15 residues long. Trimming removed 1 base from V and 3 bases from J, with 13 bases in between. CDR3 nucleotides: TGTGCCAGCAGCTTGCCCAAGACAGGCTACACTGAAGCTTTCTTT. Translated: CASSLPKTGYTEAFF.

CDR3 loop: CASSSGAGGPFF. The CDR3 DNA reads TGTGCCAGCAGCTCCGGAGCGGGGGGCCCTTTCTTC. The chain joins TRBV7-3 to TRBJ2-1; the match to TRBD2 covers 9 bases. The V and J ends lost 4 bases and 16 bases, in that order; junction bases with no gene match: 8. Germline V CDR1 and CDR2: SGHTA, FQGTGA. The CDR3 has 12 residues.

The chain is built from TRBV7-3 and TRBJ2-3; D is ambiguous. The length of the CDR3 is 13 residues. V was clipped by 4 bases and J by 6 bases, with 11 bases between them. Germline CDR1 is SGHTA and CDR2 is FQGTGA. This chain's CDR3 is CASSSHSTDTQYF. The CDR3 nucleotides read TGTGCCAGCAGCTCCCATTCTACGGATACGCAGTATTTT. The entire variable domain, with the rest obtained from reference TRBV7-3 and TRBJ2-3, is as follows: GAGVSQTPSNKVTEKGKYVELRCDPISGHTALYWYRQSLGQGPEFLIYFQGTGAADDSGLPNDRFFAVRPEGSVSTLKIQRTERGDSAVYLCASSSHSTDTQYFGPGTRLTVL.

The chain carries TRBV19 and TRBJ2-1; 10 bases are a match to TRBD2. This CDR3 is built from 13 residues. CDR1 LNHDA and CDR2 SQIVND come from the germline V gene (reference sequence). With V trimmed by 5 bases and J by 9 bases, 4 bases remained unmatched. CDR3 sequence reads: CASSERGGGEQFF. The CDR3, as DNA: TGTGCCAGTAGTGAGCGGGGGGGCGGTGAGCAGTTCTTC.

The chain carries TRBV20-1 and TRBJ1-1, with D possibly TRBD1 on 5 matching bases. CDR3 length equals 10 residues. V lost 3 bases to trimming and J lost 8 bases, with 7 bases between them. Per the germline V gene, CDR1 is DFQATT and CDR2 is SNEGSKA (reference sequence). The CDR3 coding sequence is TGCAGTGCTAGGGGGCCCGAAGCTTTCTTT. It codes for CSARGPEAFF.

V usage is TRBV5-6 and J usage is TRBJ2-7, with 9 bases that match TRBD2. Germline values: CDR1 SGHDT, CDR2 YYEEEE. CDR3 size: 18 residues. V lost 2 bases to trimming and J lost 2 bases; unmatched junction nucleotides: 14. The CDR3 reads CASSFSRGGRLRTYEQYF. In DNA form, the CDR3 reads TGTGCCAGCAGCTTTTCGCGGGGGGGCCGGCTCCGTACCTACGAGCAGTACTTC.

The rearrangement links TRBV7-9 to TRBJ1-1; D gene unclear. Per the germline V gene, CDR1 is SEHNR and CDR2 is FQNEAQ (reference sequence). V lost 4 bases to trimming and J lost 8 bases, with 8 bases between them. The CDR3 has 11 amino acids. The CDR3 nucleotides are TGTGCCAGCAGCTCAGTGGCAGAAGCTTTCTTT. The encoded protein is CASSSVAEAFF.

The chain couples TRBV18 to TRBJ1-5; D is undetermined. Trimming stripped 2 bases from V and 7 bases from J, with 9 bases between. CDR1 is KGHSH, CDR2 LQKENI, per germline. CDR3 size: 13 residues. CDR3 protein: CASSPVKEQPQHF. CDR3 in DNA: TGTGCCAGCTCACCAGTTAAGGAGCAGCCCCAGCATTTT.

V and J are TRBV5-4 and TRBJ2-5; TRBD2 agrees at 9 bases. V dropped 6 bases and J dropped 4; count of bases not matched to a gene: 7. CDR1 is SGHNT and CDR2 is YYREEE in the germline V gene (reference sequence). The CDR3 runs 14 residues. CDR3 sequence reads: CASKAGGSGETQYF. As DNA, the CDR3 is TGTGCCAGCAAAGCGGGGGGCTCGGGAGAGACCCAGTACTTC. The entire variable domain, with the rest obtained from reference TRBV5-4 and TRBJ2-5, is as follows: ETGVTQSPTHLIKTRGQQVTLRCSSQSGHNTVSWYQQALGQGPQFIFQYYREEENGRGNFPPRFSGLQFPNYSSELNVNALELDDSALYLCASKAGGSGETQYFGPGTRLLVL.

The V call is TRBV29-1, the J call TRBJ1-1; 7 bases align to TRBD1. The CDR3 has 15 amino acids. V gave up 5 bases and J gave up 1 base; unmatched junction bases: 10. Germline V gene data show CDR1 as SQVTM and CDR2 as ANQGSEA. CDR3 DNA sequence: TGCAGCGTTCACGACGGACAGGTGGCGAACACTGAAGCTTTCTTT. It yields the protein CSVHDGQVANTEAFF.

The CDR3 nucleotides read TGCGCCAGCAGCATAAGACAGGGGAGGACTGAAGCTTTCTTT. Its translation: CASSIRQGRTEAFF. This rearrangement joins TRBV5-1 to TRBJ1-1; 8 bases line up with TRBD1. Trimming removed 4 bases from V and 5 bases from J; junction bases left unmatched: 7. In germline, CDR1 is SGHRS, CDR2 YFSETQ. This CDR3 has 14 amino acids.

The chain employs TRBV19 and TRBJ1-1, with no clear D. The CDR3 is made up of 14 amino acids. Germline values: CDR1 LNHDA, CDR2 SQIVND (reference sequence). Deletions cut 3 bases from V and 0 bases from J, with 8 bases between. The CDR3 region is CASSIREMNTEAFF. The CDR3 DNA sequence: TGTGCCAGTAGTATTCGGGAGATGAACACTGAAGCTTTCTTT.

The CDR3 nucleotides are TGTGCCATCAGTGGGCCGGGACAGGGGGTCTACGAGCAGTACTTC. Its protein is CAISGPGQGVYEQYF. The chain has TRBV10-3 and TRBJ2-5; 11 bases line up with TRBD1. The end of the DNA fits TRBJ2-7 better, so the J call may be wrong. The CDR3 contains 15 residues. Germline V gives CDR1 ENHRY, CDR2 SYGVKD.

The gene calls are TRBV4-1 and TRBJ2-2; 9 bases match TRBD2. Germline trimming cut 5 bases from V and 1 base from J; bases unmatched to any gene: 5. The germline V gene has CDR1 MGHRA and CDR2 YSYEKL. This CDR3 has 16 amino acids. Written as DNA, the CDR3 is TGCGCCAGCAGCGCCCGGACTAGCGAGAACACCGGGGAGCTGTTTTTT. Translation: CASSARTSENTGELFF.

The chain recombines TRBV5-4 with TRBJ2-4, with TRBD1 matching 10 bases. V trimming: 0 bases; J trimming: 0 bases; junction bases outside the gene matches: 0. CDR3 length: 16 residues. The V gene's germline CDR1 is SGHNT and CDR2 YYREEE (reference sequence). The CDR3, as DNA: TGTGCCAGCAGCTTGGGGACAGGGGGAGCCAAAAACATTCAGTACTTC. Residues: CASSLGTGGAKNIQYF.

This rearrangement joins TRBV28 to TRBJ1-5; D perhaps matches TRBD1 (6 bases). Germline-derived CDR1 and CDR2 are MDHEN and SYDVKM. This CDR3 has 15 amino acids. V was pared by 2 bases and J by 7 bases, with 15 bases between. The CDR3 sequence: CASSLAGERRQPQHF. The DNA for the CDR3 is TGTGCCAGCAGTTTAGCAGGGGAACGTAGACAGCCCCAGCATTTT.

This chain connects TRBV19 to TRBJ1-2; tentative D call: TRBD1 (5 bases). The V end lost 3 bases, the J end lost 7 bases, and 18 bases lay between the germline ends. The CDR3 covers 15 residues. Germline CDR1 LNHDA, CDR2 SQIVND (reference sequence). CDR3 sequence reads: CASSILSGRQSGYTF. The CDR3 nucleotides read TGTGCCAGTAGTATCTTATCAGGGCGGCAGTCTGGCTACACCTTC.

The chain recombines TRBV7-3 with TRBJ1-1; possibly TRBD1 for D (5 bases). The CDR3 extends over 13 amino acids. Germline V gene lookup returns CDR1 SGHTA and CDR2 FQGTGA. V lost 5 bases, J lost 7 bases, and 14 bases lay in between. Here the CDR3 DNA reads TGTGCCAGCAGCCCCCAGCAGGGCGGTGAAGCTTTCTTT. It translates to CASSPQQGGEAFF.

The rearrangement joins TRBV5-4 to TRBJ1-4; the D is unclear. CDR3 size: 13 residues. Trimming removed 4 bases at V and 8 bases at J, with 12 bases between. Germline CDR1 and CDR2: SGHNT and YYREEE (reference sequence). The CDR3 DNA reads as TGTGCCAGCAGCCGGGAACGTCAGGAAAAACTGTTTTTT. Residues: CASSRERQEKLFF.

This chain connects TRBV27 to TRBJ2-7, with D possibly TRBD1 on 6 matching bases. Germline V CDR1 and CDR2: MNHEY, SMNVEV (reference sequence). This CDR3 has 13 residues. V lost 4 bases to trimming and J lost 2 bases, with 9 bases between them. Here the CDR3 reads CASSWGLAYEQYF. The CDR3 DNA reads as TGTGCCAGCAGTTGGGGGCTAGCCTACGAGCAGTACTTC.

V usage is TRBV2 and J usage is TRBJ1-2, with D hard to call. CDR1 is SNHLY and CDR2 is FYNNEI in the germline V gene. The CDR3 sequence is 14 residues long. V shed 2 bases and J shed 4 bases, with 11 bases lying between them. CDR3 in amino acids: CASSESAGGYGYTF. The CDR3 bases are TGTGCCAGCAGTGAATCGGCGGGAGGCTATGGCTACACCTTC.